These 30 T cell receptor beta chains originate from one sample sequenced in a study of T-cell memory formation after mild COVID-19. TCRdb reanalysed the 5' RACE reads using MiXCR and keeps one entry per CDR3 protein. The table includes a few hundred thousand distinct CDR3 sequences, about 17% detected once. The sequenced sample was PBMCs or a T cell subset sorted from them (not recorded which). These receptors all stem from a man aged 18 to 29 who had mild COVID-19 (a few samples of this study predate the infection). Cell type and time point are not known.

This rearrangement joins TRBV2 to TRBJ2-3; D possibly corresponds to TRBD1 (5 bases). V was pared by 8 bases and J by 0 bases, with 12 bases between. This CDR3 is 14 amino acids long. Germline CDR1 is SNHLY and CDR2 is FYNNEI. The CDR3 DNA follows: TGTGCCAGCCTCGCAGGGCCTAGCACAGATACGCAGTATTTT. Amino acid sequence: CASLAGPSTDTQYF.

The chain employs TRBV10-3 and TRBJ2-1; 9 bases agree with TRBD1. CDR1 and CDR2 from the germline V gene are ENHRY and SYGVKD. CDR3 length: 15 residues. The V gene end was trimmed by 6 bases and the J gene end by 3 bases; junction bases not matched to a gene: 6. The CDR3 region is CAISKMGQGYNEQFF. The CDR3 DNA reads TGTGCCATCAGCAAAATGGGACAGGGCTACAATGAGCAGTTCTTC.

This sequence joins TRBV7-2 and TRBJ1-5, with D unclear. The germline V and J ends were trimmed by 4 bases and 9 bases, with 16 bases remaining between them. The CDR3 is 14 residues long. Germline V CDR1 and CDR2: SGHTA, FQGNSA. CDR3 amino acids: CASSSSRTHRPQHF. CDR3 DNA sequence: TGTGCCAGCAGCTCTAGCCGGACCCATCGGCCCCAGCATTTT. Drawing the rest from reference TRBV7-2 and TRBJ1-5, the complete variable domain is GAGVSQSPSNKVTEKGKDVELRCDPISGHTALYWYRQSLGQGLEFLIYFQGNSAPDKSGLPSDRFSAERTGGSVSTLTIQRTQQEDSAVYLCASSSSRTHRPQHFGDGTRLSIL.

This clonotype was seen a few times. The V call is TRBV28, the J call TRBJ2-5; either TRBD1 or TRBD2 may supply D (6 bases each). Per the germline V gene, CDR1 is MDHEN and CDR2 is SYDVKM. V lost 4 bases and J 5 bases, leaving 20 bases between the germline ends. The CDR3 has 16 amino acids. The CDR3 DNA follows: TGTGCCAGCAGTTGGTACAGGATCGGGGGCGGGGAGACCCAGTACTTC. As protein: CASSWYRIGGGETQYF.

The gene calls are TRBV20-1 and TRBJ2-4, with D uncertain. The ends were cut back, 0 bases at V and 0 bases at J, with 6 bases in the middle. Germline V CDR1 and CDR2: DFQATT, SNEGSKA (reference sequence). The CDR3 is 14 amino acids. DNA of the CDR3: TGCAGTGCTAGAGATGCGTTAGCCAAAAACATTCAGTACTTC. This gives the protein CSARDALAKNIQYF.

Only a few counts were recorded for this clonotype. The CDR3 sequence: CASSLSGSPNYGYTF. CDR3 DNA sequence: TGTGCCAGCAGTTTATCGGGGAGTCCTAACTATGGCTACACCTTC. V and J are TRBV12-3 or TRBV12-4 and TRBJ1-2, with D uncertain. With 2 bases removed from V and 0 bases from J, the gap between germline ends came to 10 bases. This CDR3 comprises 15 residues.

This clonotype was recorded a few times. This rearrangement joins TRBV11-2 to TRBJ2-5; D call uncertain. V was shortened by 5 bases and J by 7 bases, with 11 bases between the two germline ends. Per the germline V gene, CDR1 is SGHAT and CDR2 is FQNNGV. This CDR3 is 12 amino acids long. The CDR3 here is CASSQRVGTQYF. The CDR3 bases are TGTGCCAGCAGCCAAAGGGTTGGGACCCAGTACTTC.

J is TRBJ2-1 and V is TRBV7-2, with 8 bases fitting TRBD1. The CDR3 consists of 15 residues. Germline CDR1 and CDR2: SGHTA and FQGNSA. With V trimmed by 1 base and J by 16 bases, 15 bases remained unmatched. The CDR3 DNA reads TGTGCCAGCAGCTTAGAAGCCTCAGCAGGGGGCAAGCGATTCTTC. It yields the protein CASSLEASAGGKRFF.

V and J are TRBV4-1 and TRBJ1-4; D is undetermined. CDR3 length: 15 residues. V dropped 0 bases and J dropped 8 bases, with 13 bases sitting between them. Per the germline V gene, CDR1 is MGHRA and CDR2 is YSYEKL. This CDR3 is CASSQDPAVDEKLFF. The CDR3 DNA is TGCGCCAGCAGCCAAGATCCGGCAGTTGACGAAAAACTGTTTTTT.

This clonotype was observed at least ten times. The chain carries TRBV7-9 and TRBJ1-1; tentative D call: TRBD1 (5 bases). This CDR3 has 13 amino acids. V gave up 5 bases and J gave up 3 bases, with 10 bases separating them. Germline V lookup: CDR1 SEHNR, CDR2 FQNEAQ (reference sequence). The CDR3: CASSQGVHTEAFF. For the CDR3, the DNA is TGTGCCAGCAGCCAGGGTGTGCACACTGAAGCTTTCTTT.

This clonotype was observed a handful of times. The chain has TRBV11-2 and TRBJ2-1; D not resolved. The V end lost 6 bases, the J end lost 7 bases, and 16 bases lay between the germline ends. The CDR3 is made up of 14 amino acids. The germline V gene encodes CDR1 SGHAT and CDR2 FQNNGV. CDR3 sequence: CASSPLEAVNEQFF. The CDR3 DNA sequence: TGTGCCAGCAGTCCCCTTGAGGCAGTGAATGAGCAGTTCTTC.

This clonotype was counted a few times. The CDR3 nucleotides are TGCAGCGTTCAGGGGAAAGGGCAGCCCCAGCATTTT. As protein: CSVQGKGQPQHF. The V call is TRBV29-1, the J call TRBJ1-5; possibly TRBD1 for D (6 bases). The CDR3 is made up of 12 amino acids. V lost 5 bases and J lost 7, with 12 bases in between. Germline V gives CDR1 SQVTM, CDR2 ANQGSEA.

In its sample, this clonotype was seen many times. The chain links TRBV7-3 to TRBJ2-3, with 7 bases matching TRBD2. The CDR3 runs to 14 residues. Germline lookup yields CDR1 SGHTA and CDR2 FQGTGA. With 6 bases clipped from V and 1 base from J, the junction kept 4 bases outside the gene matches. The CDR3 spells CASSQRGGTDTQYF. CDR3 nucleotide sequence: TGTGCCAGCAGTCAGCGGGGTGGCACAGATACGCAGTATTTT. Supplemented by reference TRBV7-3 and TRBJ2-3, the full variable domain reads GAGVSQTPSNKVTEKGKYVELRCDPISGHTALYWYRQSLGQGPEFLIYFQGTGAADDSGLPNDRFFAVRPEGSVSTLKIQRTERGDSAVYLCASSQRGGTDTQYFGPGTRLTVL.

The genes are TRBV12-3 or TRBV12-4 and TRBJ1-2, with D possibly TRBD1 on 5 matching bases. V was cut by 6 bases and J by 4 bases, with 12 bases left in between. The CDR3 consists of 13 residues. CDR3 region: CASRSRGSYGYTF. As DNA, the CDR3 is TGTGCCAGCAGGTCCCGGGGGAGCTATGGCTACACCTTC.

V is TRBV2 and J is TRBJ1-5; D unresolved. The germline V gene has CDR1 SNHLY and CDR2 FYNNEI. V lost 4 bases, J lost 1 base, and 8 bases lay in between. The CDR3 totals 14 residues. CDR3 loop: CASSVYRSNQPQHF. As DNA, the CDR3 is TGTGCCAGCAGTGTGTACCGGAGCAATCAGCCCCAGCATTTT.

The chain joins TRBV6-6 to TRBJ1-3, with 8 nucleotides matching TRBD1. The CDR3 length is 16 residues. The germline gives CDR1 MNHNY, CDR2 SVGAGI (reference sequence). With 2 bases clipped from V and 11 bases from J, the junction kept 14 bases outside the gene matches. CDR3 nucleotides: TGTGCCAGCAGTTACAAGCGGCGACAGGGGTATTCCTCCATATATTTT. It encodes CASSYKRRQGYSSIYF.

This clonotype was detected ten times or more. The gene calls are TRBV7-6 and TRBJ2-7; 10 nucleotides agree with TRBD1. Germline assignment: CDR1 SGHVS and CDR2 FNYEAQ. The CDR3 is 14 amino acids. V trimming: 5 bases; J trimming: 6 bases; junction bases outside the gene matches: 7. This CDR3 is CASSRGTGVGEQYF. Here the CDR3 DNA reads TGTGCCAGCAGCCGCGGGACAGGGGTCGGCGAGCAGTACTTC. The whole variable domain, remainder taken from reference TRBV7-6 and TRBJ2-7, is GAGVSQSPRYKVTKRGQDVALRCDPISGHVSLYWYRQALGQGPEFLTYFNYEAQQDKSGLPNDRFSAERPEGSISTLTIQRTEQRDSAMYRCASSRGTGVGEQYFGPGTRLTVT.

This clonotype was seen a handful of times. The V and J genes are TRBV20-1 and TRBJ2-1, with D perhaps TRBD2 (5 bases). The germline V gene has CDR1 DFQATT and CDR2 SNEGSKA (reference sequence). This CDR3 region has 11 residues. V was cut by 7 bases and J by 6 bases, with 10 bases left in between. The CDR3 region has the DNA TGCAGTGTCTCGAGCGGCAATGAGCAGTTCTTC. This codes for CSVSSGNEQFF.

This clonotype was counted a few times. The CDR3 here is CASSPYRVGNTEAFF. CDR3 DNA: TGCGCCAGCAGCCCATACAGGGTAGGAAACACTGAAGCTTTCTTT. This chain joins TRBV5-1 and TRBJ1-1, with a tentative D call TRBD1 (6 bases). CDR1 and CDR2 from the germline V gene are SGHRS and YFSETQ. Trimming took 4 bases from V and 2 from J, leaving 15 bases between them. The CDR3 extends over 15 amino acids.

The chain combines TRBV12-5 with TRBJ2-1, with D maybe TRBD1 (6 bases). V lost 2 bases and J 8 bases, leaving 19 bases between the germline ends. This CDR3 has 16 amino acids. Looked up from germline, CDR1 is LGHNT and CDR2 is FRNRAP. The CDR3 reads CASGLSPGARGDEQFF. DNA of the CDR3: TGTGCTAGTGGTTTGTCCCCAGGGGCAAGAGGCGATGAGCAGTTCTTC.

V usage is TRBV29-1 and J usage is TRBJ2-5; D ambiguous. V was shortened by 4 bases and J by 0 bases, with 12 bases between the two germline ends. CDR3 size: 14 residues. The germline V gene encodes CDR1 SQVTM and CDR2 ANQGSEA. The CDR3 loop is CSVALVADQETQYF. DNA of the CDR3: TGCAGCGTTGCCTTAGTGGCGGACCAAGAGACCCAGTACTTC. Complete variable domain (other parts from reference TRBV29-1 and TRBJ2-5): SAVISQKPSRDICQRGTSLTIQCQVDSQVTMMFWYRQQPGQSLTLIATANQGSEATYESGFVIDKFPISRPNLTFSTLTVSNMSPEDSSIYLCSVALVADQETQYFGPGTRLLVL.

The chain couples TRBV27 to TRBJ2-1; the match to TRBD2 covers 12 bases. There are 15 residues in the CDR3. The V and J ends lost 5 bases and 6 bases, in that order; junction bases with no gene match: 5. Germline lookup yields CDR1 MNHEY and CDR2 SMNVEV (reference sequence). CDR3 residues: CASSSTSGGINEQFF. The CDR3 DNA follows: TGTGCCAGCAGTAGCACTAGCGGGGGGATCAATGAGCAGTTCTTC.

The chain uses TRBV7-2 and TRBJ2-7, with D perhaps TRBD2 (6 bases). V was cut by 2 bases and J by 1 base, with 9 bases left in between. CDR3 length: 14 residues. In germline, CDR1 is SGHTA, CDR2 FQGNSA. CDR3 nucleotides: TGTGCCAGCAGCTTATTGGGGGGATCCTACGAGCAGTACGTC. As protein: CASSLLGGSYEQYV.

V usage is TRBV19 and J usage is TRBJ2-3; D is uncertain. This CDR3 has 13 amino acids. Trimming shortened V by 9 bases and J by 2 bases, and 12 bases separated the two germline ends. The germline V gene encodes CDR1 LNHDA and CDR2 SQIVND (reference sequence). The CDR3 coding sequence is TGTGCCAGCCTTGGACGGCCCACAGATACGCAGTATTTT. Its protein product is CASLGRPTDTQYF.

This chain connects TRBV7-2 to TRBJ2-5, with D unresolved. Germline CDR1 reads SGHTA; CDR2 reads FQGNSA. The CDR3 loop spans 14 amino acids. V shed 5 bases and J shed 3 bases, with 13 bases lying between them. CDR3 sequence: CASSTVGSEETQYF. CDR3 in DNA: TGTGCCAGCAGCACAGTCGGCAGCGAAGAGACCCAGTACTTC. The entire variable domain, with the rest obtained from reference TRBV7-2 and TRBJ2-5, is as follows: GAGVSQSPSNKVTEKGKDVELRCDPISGHTALYWYRQSLGQGLEFLIYFQGNSAPDKSGLPSDRFSAERTGGSVSTLTIQRTQQEDSAVYLCASSTVGSEETQYFGPGTRLLVL.

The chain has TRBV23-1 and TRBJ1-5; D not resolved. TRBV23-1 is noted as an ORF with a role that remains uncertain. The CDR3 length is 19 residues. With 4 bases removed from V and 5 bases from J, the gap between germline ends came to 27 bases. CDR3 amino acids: CASSRPPSHSQEVYQPQHF. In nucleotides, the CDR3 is TGCGCCAGCAGTCGGCCGCCGTCGCACTCGCAGGAGGTATATCAGCCCCAGCATTTT.

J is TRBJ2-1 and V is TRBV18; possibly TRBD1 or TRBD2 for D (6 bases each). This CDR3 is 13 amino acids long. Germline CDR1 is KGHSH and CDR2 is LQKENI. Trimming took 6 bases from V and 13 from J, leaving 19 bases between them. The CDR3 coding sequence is TGTGCCAGCTCCAACGACGGGGGCTCCGGACAGTTCTTC. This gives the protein CASSNDGGSGQFF.

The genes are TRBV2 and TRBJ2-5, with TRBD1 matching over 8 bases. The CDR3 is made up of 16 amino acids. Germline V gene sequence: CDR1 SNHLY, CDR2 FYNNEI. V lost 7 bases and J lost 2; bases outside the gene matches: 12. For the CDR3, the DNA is TGTGCCAGCAAACGAAAGGACAGGGCTAATCAAGAGACCCAGTACTTC. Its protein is CASKRKDRANQETQYF.

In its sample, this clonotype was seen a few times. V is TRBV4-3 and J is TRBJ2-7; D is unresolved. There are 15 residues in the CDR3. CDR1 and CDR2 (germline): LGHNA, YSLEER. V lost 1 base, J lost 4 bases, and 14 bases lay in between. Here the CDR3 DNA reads TGCGCCAGCAGCCAAGCGACGGCTGCCGAGTACGAGCAGTACTTC. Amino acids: CASSQATAAEYEQYF.

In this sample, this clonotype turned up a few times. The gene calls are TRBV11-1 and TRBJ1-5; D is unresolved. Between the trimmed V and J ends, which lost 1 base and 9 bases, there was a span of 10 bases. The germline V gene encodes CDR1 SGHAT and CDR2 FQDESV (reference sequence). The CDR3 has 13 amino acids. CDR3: CASSLGPPWPQHF. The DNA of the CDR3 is TGTGCCAGCAGCTTAGGCCCCCCGTGGCCCCAGCATTTT. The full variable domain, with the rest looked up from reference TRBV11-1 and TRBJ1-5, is EAEVAQSPRYKITEKSQAVAFWCDPISGHATLYWYRQILGQGPELLVQFQDESVVDDSQLPKDRFSAERLKGVDSTLKIQPAELGDSAMYLCASSLGPPWPQHFGDGTRLSIL.